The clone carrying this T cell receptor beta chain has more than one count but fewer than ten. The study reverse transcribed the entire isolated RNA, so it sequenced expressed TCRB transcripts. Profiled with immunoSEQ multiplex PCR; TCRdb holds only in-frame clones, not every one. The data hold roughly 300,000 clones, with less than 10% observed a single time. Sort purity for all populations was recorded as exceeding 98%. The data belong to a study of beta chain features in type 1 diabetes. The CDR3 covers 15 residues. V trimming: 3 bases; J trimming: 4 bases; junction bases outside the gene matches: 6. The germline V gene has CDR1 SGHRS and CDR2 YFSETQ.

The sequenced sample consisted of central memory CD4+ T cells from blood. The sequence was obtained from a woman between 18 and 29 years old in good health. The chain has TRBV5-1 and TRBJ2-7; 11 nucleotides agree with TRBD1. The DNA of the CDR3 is TGCGCCAGCAGCTCAGGACAGGGGGCAGGGTACGAGCAGTACTTC. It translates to CASSSGQGAGYEQYF.